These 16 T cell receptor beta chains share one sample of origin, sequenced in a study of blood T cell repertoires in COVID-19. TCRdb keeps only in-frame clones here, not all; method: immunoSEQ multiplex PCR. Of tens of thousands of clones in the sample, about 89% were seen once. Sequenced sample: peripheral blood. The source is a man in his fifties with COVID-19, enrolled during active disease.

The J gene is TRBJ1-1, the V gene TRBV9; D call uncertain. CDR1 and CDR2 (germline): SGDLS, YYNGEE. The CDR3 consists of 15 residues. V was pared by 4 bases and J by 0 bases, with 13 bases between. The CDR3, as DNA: TGTGCCAGCAGCCCCCGGGTCAGCATGAACACTGAAGCTTTCTTT. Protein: CASSPRVSMNTEAFF.

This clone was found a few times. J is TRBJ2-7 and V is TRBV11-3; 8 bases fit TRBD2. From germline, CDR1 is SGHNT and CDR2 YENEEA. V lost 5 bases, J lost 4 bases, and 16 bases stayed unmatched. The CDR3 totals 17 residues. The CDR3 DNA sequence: TGTGCCAGCAGCCACTACGATCCCAGGACTAGCCGATACGAGCAGTACTTC. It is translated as CASSHYDPRTSRYEQYF.

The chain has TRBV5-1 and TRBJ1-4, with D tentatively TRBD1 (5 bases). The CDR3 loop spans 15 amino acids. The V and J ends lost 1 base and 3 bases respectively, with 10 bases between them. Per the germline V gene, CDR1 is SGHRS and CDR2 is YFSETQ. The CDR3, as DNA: TGCGCCAGCAGCTTGATGGGGGGATCTAATGAAAAACTGTTTTTT. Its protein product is CASSLMGGSNEKLFF.

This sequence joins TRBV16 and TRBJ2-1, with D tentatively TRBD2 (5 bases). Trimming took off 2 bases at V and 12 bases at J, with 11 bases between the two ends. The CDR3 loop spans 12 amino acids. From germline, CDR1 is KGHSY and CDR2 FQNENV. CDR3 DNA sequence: TGTGCCAGCAGCCAACCGGGGTCAGGGCAGTTCTTC. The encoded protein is CASSQPGSGQFF.

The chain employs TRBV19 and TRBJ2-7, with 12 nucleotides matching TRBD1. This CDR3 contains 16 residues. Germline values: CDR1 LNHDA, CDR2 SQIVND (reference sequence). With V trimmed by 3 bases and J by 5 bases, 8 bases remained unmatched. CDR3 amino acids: CASSMVVGQGADEQYF. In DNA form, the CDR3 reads TGTGCCAGTAGTATGGTGGTGGGACAGGGGGCGGACGAGCAGTACTTC.

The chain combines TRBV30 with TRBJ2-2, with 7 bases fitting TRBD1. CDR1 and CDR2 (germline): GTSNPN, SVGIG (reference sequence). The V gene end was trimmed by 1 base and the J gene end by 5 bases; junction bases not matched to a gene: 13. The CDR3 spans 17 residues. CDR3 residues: CAWSEPGERGLTGELFF. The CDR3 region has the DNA TGTGCCTGGAGTGAGCCAGGGGAAAGGGGGCTAACCGGGGAGCTGTTTTTT.

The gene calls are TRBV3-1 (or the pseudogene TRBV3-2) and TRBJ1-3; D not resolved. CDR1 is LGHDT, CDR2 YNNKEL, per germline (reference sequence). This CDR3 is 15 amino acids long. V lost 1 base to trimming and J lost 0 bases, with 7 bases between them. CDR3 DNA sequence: TGTGCCAGCAGCCAAGTTCTCGTCTCTGGAAACACCATATATTTT. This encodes CASSQVLVSGNTIYF.

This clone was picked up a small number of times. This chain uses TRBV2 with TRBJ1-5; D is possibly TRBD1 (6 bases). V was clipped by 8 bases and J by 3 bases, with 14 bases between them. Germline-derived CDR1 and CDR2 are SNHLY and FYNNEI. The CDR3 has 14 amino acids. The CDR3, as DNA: TGTGCCAGCGGGGGGGGGCAGCTCAATCAGCCCCAGCATTTT. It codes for CASGGGQLNQPQHF. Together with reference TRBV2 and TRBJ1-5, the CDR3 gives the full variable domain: EPEVTQTPSHQVTQMGQEVILRCVPISNHLYFYWYRQILGQKVEFLVSFYNNEISEKSEIFDDQFSVERPDGSNFTLKIRSTKLEDSAMYFCASGGGQLNQPQHFGDGTRLSIL.

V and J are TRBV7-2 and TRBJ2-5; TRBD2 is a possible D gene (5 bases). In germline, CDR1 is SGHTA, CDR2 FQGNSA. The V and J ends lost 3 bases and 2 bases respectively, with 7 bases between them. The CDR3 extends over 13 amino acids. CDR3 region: CASSFWTQETQYF. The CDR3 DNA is TGTGCCAGCAGCTTTTGGACTCAAGAGACCCAGTACTTC.

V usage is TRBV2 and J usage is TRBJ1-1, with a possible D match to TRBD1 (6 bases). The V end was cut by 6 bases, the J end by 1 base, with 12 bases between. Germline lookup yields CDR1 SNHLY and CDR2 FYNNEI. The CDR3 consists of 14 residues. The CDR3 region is CASSGDTWNTEAFF. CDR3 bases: TGTGCCAGCAGCGGGGACACCTGGAACACTGAAGCTTTCTTT.

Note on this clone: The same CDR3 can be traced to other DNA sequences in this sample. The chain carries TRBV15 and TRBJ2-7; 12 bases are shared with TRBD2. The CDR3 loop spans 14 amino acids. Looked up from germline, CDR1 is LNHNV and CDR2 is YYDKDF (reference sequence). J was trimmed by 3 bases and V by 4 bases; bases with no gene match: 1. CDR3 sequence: CATSTGLAGYEQYF. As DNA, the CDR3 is TGTGCCACCAGCACGGGACTAGCGGGCTACGAGCAGTACTTC. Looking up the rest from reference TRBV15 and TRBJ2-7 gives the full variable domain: DAMVIQNPRYQVTQFGKPVTLSCSQTLNHNVMYWYQQKSSQAPKLLFHYYDKDFNNEADTPDNFQSRRPNTSFCFLDIRSPGLGDTAMYLCATSTGLAGYEQYFGPGTRLTVT.

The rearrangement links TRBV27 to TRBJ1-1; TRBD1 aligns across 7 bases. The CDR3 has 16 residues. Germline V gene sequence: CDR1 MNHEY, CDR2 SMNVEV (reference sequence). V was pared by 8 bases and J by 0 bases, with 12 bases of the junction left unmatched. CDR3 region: CASGLARGQMNTEAFF. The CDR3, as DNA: TGTGCCAGCGGATTAGCCCGGGGACAGATGAACACTGAAGCTTTCTTT.

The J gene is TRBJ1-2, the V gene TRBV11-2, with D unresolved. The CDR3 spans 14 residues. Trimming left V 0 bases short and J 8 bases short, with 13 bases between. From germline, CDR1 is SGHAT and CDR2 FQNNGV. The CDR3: CASSLDRRVGGYTF. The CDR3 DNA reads TGTGCCAGCAGCTTAGATAGGAGGGTAGGAGGCTACACCTTC.

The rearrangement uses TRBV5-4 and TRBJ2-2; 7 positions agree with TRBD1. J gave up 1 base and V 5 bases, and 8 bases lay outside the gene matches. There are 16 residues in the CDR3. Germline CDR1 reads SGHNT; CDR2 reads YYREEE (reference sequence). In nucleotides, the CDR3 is TGTGCCAGCAGATTGACAGGGTCGCTGAACACCGGGGAGCTGTTTTTT. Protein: CASRLTGSLNTGELFF.

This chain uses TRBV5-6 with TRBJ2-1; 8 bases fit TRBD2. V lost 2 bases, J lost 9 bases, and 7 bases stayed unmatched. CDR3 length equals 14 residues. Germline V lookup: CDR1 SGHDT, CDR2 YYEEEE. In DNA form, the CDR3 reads TGTGCCAGCAGCTTAAGCGGGGGAAATGGTGAGCAGTTCTTC. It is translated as CASSLSGGNGEQFF.

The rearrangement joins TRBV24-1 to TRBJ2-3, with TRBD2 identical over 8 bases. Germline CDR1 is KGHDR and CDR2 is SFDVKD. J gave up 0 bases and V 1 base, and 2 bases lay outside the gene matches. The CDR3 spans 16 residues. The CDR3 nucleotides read TGTGCCACCAGTGATTTTAGCGGGGAAAGCACAGATACGCAGTATTTT. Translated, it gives CATSDFSGESTDTQYF.